A single sample gave rise to the 32 T cell receptor beta chains below, sequenced in a study of regulatory T cells in long-lasting Graves disease. Building of the TCR beta libraries involved iRepertoire HTBI primers and Arm-PCR of CDR3 regions. In TCRdb, the multiplex PCR reads were re-called with MiXCR into one record per CDR3 protein. The sample has more than 300,000 distinct CDR3 sequences, about 11% seen once. Described time point: newly diagnosed GD, antithyroid drugs for less than 3 months. Generation of the TCR library employed RNA extracted from PBMCs. These data were also reused for a study on T cells in Graves' hyperthyroidism and ophthalmopathy.

This material consisted of peripheral blood mononuclear cells (PBMCs), taken at new diagnosis, from a patient treated with antithyroid drugs. The receptors derive from a woman aged 18 to 35 with Graves disease.

This clonotype was counted at least ten times. The gene calls are TRBV14 and TRBJ1-1; D uncertain. CDR1 and CDR2 from the germline V gene are SGHDN and FVKESK. The CDR3 length is 14 residues. Trimming left V 0 bases short and J 1 base short, with 6 bases between. Here the CDR3 reads CASSQDPRNTEAFF. Written as DNA, the CDR3 is TGTGCCAGCAGCCAAGATCCAAGGAACACTGAAGCTTTCTTT.

Only a few counts were recorded for this clonotype. J is TRBJ1-1 and V is TRBV12-3 or TRBV12-4, with no clear D. The CDR3 runs 15 residues. Trimming pared 2 bases from V and 6 bases from J, leaving 16 bases between. The CDR3 DNA reads TGTGCCAGCAGTTTAACGGGGTTTGGGGTCGCTGAAGCTTTCTTT. This gives the protein CASSLTGFGVAEAFF.

This clonotype was seen only a few times. The chain recombines TRBV7-3 with TRBJ2-1, with 9 positions matching TRBD2. V lost 4 bases, J lost 2 bases, and 21 bases stayed unmatched. Germline V gives CDR1 SGHTA, CDR2 FQGTGA. This CDR3 has 21 amino acids. The CDR3 is CASSSYTSGGPNGSAYNEQFF. The CDR3 DNA is TGTGCCAGCAGCTCTTACACCAGCGGGGGGCCCAATGGGAGCGCCTACAATGAGCAGTTCTTC.

This clonotype was detected many times. J is TRBJ2-7 and V is TRBV27; TRBD1 aligns across 7 bases. Per germline, CDR1 MNHEY and CDR2 SMNVEV (reference sequence). There are 14 residues in the CDR3. The V and J ends lost 5 bases and 1 base, in that order; junction bases with no gene match: 5. DNA of the CDR3: TGTGCCAGCAGTCCCCGGACAGGTTCCTACGAGCAGTACGTC. This encodes CASSPRTGSYEQYV.

The chain's CDR3 is CASSLTGTGNTGELFF. The CDR3 DNA reads TGCGCCAGCAGCTTGACCGGGACAGGGAACACCGGGGAGCTGTTTTTT. The rearrangement links TRBV5-1 to TRBJ2-2; 8 bases agree with TRBD1. Germline assignment: CDR1 SGHRS and CDR2 YFSETQ. The J segment lost 1 base and the V segment lost 1 base, leaving 3 bases of the junction unmatched. The CDR3 sequence is 16 residues long.

This clonotype has a count of ten or more. The chain combines TRBV4-1 with TRBJ2-2; D might be TRBD1 (6 bases). This CDR3 is built from 15 residues. Trimming took off 0 bases at V and 4 bases at J, with 9 bases between the two ends. Germline V gene data show CDR1 as MGHRA and CDR2 as YSYEKL. CDR3 loop: CASSQDNRATGELFF. The CDR3 nucleotides are TGCGCCAGCAGCCAAGATAACAGGGCCACCGGGGAGCTGTTTTTT.

V is TRBV20-1 and J is TRBJ2-1; D gene ambiguous. V dropped 5 bases and J dropped 5 bases, with 13 bases sitting between them. CDR3 length: 13 amino acids. Germline V gene lookup returns CDR1 DFQATT and CDR2 SNEGSKA (reference sequence). The CDR3 is CSAQQGLNNEQFF. CDR3 nucleotide sequence: TGCAGTGCTCAACAAGGCCTGAACAATGAGCAGTTCTTC.

This chain connects TRBV6-2 or TRBV6-3 to TRBJ1-2; the match to TRBD1 covers 10 bases. The CDR3 length is 17 residues. V shed 6 bases, J shed 4 bases, and the junction held 14 bases outside the gene matches. In germline, CDR1 is MNHEY, CDR2 SVGEGT. This chain's CDR3 is CASRRRDRGPFGYGYTF. CDR3 DNA: TGTGCCAGCAGACGCCGGGACAGGGGACCCTTTGGCTATGGCTACACCTTC.

This clonotype was detected many times. The chain is built from TRBV7-6 and TRBJ2-1; 7 nucleotides line up with TRBD2. The CDR3 contains 19 residues. J lost 4 bases, V lost 3 bases, and 18 bases had no gene match. Per the germline V gene, CDR1 is SGHVS and CDR2 is FNYEAQ. DNA for the CDR3: TGTGCCAGCAGCTTCCTAAGCGGGGACCTAATATCGTCGTACAATGAGCAGTTCTTC. This gives the protein CASSFLSGDLISSYNEQFF.

In its sample, this clonotype was seen many times. Relative to the germline gene, one junction end is altered; a read error may explain this. The genes are TRBV5-1 and TRBJ1-2; the D is unclear. The CDR3 spans 15 residues. CDR1 and CDR2 (germline): SGHRS, YFSETQ. CDR3 coding DNA: TGCGCCAGCAGTTTGGCCCCATGGAACCGAGGGGGCTACACCTTC. Protein sequence: CASSLAPWNRGGYTF.

V gene TRBV19 combines with J gene TRBJ1-5; D is uncertain. V lost 6 bases and J lost 3, with 15 bases in between. CDR1 is LNHDA and CDR2 is SQIVND in the germline V gene (reference sequence). There are 15 residues in the CDR3. CDR3 in amino acids: CASRGDLDVNQPQHF. The CDR3 bases are TGTGCCAGTAGGGGTGATCTGGATGTCAATCAGCCCCAGCATTTT.

This clonotype has more than one count but fewer than ten. Since the CDR3 does not end with the conserved phenylalanine or tryptophan, this likely comes from a read error. The rearrangement uses TRBV4-3 and TRBJ1-6; D is possibly TRBD1 (5 bases). V lost 0 bases and J 10 bases, leaving 13 bases between the germline ends. CDR1 and CDR2 (germline): LGHNA, YSLEER. The CDR3 extends over 15 amino acids. The CDR3 DNA reads as TGCGCCAGCAGCCAAGATTGGGGGGACTACTCACCCCTCCACCTT. The encoded protein is CASSQDWGDYSPLHL.

In its sample, this clonotype was seen many times. This chain links TRBV28 with TRBJ2-7; D not certain. Deletions cut 1 base from V and 5 bases from J, with 9 bases between. CDR1 MDHEN and CDR2 SYDVKM come from the germline V gene. This CDR3 is built from 13 residues. CDR3 in amino acids: CASSLSGANEQYF. DNA of the CDR3: TGTGCCAGCAGTTTATCAGGAGCTAACGAGCAGTACTTC. Together with reference TRBV28 and TRBJ2-7, the CDR3 gives the full variable domain: DVKVTQSSRYLVKRTGEKVFLECVQDMDHENMFWYRQDPGLGLRLIYFSYDVKMKEKGDIPEGYSVSREKKERFSLILESASTNQTSMYLCASSLSGANEQYFGPGTRLTVT.

The sample holds many counts of this clonotype. The chain is built from TRBV24-1 and TRBJ1-1; D gene uncertain. The CDR3 loop spans 14 amino acids. Germline loops: CDR1 KGHDR, CDR2 SFDVKD. V dropped 7 bases and J dropped 8 bases, with 19 bases sitting between them. CDR3 DNA: TGTGCCACCAGATCCTACGACCCAGCACAGGAAGCTTTCTTT. Its protein is CATRSYDPAQEAFF.

This clonotype was recorded many times. The V gene is TRBV7-8, the J gene TRBJ1-2; 8 bases line up with TRBD1. Trimming removed 5 bases from V and 5 bases from J; junction bases left unmatched: 7. This CDR3 contains 14 residues. The germline V gene encodes CDR1 SGHVS and CDR2 FQNEAQ. As DNA, the CDR3 is TGTGCCAGCAGCCCCCAGGGGGCGAGGTATGGCTACACCTTC. It yields the protein CASSPQGARYGYTF. The full variable domain, completed using reference TRBV7-8 and TRBJ1-2, is GAGVSQSPRYKVAKRGQDVALRCDPISGHVSLFWYQQALGQGPEFLTYFQNEAQLDKSGLPSDRFFAERPEGSVSTLKIQRTQQEDSAVYLCASSPQGARYGYTFGSGTRLTVV.

This clonotype was seen at least ten times. The V gene is TRBV20-1, the J gene TRBJ1-1; weak D call: TRBD1 (5 bases). This CDR3 is 15 amino acids long. The ends were cut back, 1 base at V and 6 bases at J, with 18 bases in the middle. Germline CDR1 and CDR2: DFQATT and SNEGSKA (reference sequence). In DNA form, the CDR3 reads TGCAGTGCTAGAGGTGGCGGAACAGGTTTCGCTGAAGCTTTCTTT. Translating it yields CSARGGGTGFAEAFF.

V usage is TRBV18 and J usage is TRBJ1-4; tentative D call: TRBD1 (5 bases). CDR1 and CDR2 from the germline V gene are KGHSH and LQKENI. This CDR3 is 14 amino acids long. V was shortened by 6 bases and J by 6 bases, with 14 bases between the two germline ends. CDR3 amino acids: CASSLDRGDEKLFF. The CDR3 bases are TGTGCCAGCTCGCTTGATCGAGGGGATGAAAAACTGTTTTTT.

This clonotype was counted many times. The genes are TRBV7-2 and TRBJ2-1, with a tentative D call TRBD1 (5 bases). The CDR3 consists of 13 residues. Germline V CDR1 and CDR2: SGHTA, FQGNSA. The V and J ends lost 2 bases and 7 bases respectively, with 9 bases between them. DNA for the CDR3: TGTGCCAGCAGCTTATCCAGGGATAATGAGCAGTTCTTC. This gives the protein CASSLSRDNEQFF.

This clonotype was detected only a few times. The rearrangement uses TRBV20-1 and TRBJ2-2, with 9 bases lining up with TRBD1. J was trimmed by 1 base and V by 6 bases; bases with no gene match: 9. This CDR3 has 16 residues. CDR1 is DFQATT and CDR2 is SNEGSKA in the germline V gene (reference sequence). The CDR3 sequence: CSAAWTGEWNTGELFF. The DNA for the CDR3 is TGCAGTGCCGCTTGGACAGGGGAGTGGAACACCGGGGAGCTGTTTTTT.

V is TRBV7-2 and J is TRBJ1-1; the D is unclear. The V gene lost 5 bases and the J gene lost 5 bases, with 24 bases spanning the gap. Germline V lookup: CDR1 SGHTA, CDR2 FQGNSA. This CDR3 is built from 17 residues. CDR3 in DNA: TGTGCCAGCAGCGTTTTCGCCCGACCGAACGCGGGTACTGAAGCTTTCTTT. Translating it yields CASSVFARPNAGTEAFF.

This clonotype was picked up many times. The J gene is TRBJ2-2, the V gene TRBV3-1; D unresolved. The CDR3 totals 13 residues. Trimming stripped 0 bases from V and 5 bases from J, with 4 bases between. CDR1 is LGHDT and CDR2 is YNNKEL in the germline V gene (reference sequence). CDR3 DNA: TGTGCCAGCAGCCAAGAGGGGACCGGGGAGCTGTTTTTT. This gives the protein CASSQEGTGELFF.

Note on this clonotype: Given a much more abundant clone one base away, this may be a read error. The rearrangement joins TRBV9 to TRBJ1-2; D gene uncertain. Germline V gives CDR1 SGDLS, CDR2 YYNGEE. Trimming removed 5 bases from V and 5 bases from J, with 13 bases in between. The CDR3 contains 13 residues. As DNA, the CDR3 is TGTGCCAGCAGTACCGGAGAAAATTATGGCTACACCTTC. It encodes CASSTGENYGYTF.

This clonotype was detected many times. The chain joins TRBV7-2 to TRBJ1-1; no definite D call. Germline V CDR1 and CDR2: SGHTA, FQGNSA. Trimming removed 3 bases from V and 1 base from J, with 15 bases in between. The CDR3 spans 16 residues. The CDR3 loop is CASSFPPTGRNTEAFF. The CDR3 bases are TGTGCCAGCAGCTTTCCACCGACTGGGAGGAACACTGAAGCTTTCTTT.

The chain links TRBV20-1 to TRBJ2-5; the D call may be TRBD1 or TRBD2 (5 bases each). Trimming removed 0 bases at V and 4 bases at J, with 12 bases between. The CDR3 covers 14 residues. Germline CDR1 and CDR2: DFQATT and SNEGSKA (reference sequence). The CDR3 protein is CSARDLRGGETQYF. The CDR3 coding sequence is TGCAGTGCTAGAGATTTGAGGGGTGGAGAGACCCAGTACTTC.

Concerning this clonotype itself: This clone may be a read error of a much larger clone one base away. The chain has TRBV6-5 and TRBJ2-2; 9 nucleotides line up with TRBD2. Germline CDR1 and CDR2: MNHEY and SVGAGI. CDR3 length equals 12 residues. The CDR3 loop is CASSYVSGGLFF. The DNA of the CDR3 is TGTGCCAGCAGTTACGTTAGCGGGGGGCTGTTTTTT.

Ten or more counts support this clonotype. The CDR3 region is CAWSVLGALSYEQYF. DNA of the CDR3: TGTGCCTGGAGTGTATTAGGCGCACTCTCCTACGAGCAGTACTTC. The chain is built from TRBV30 and TRBJ2-7; D remains ambiguous. Germline V gene data show CDR1 as GTSNPN and CDR2 as SVGIG (reference sequence). Trimming removed 0 bases from V and 0 bases from J, with 12 bases in between. This CDR3 comprises 15 residues.

The rearrangement uses TRBV14 and TRBJ2-1; the match to TRBD2 covers 8 bases. The CDR3 has 17 amino acids. Trimming took 3 bases from V and 3 from J; bases not matched to a gene: 10. In germline, CDR1 is SGHDN, CDR2 FVKESK. The CDR3 region is CASSQLSGGKHYNEQFF. The CDR3 nucleotides read TGTGCCAGCAGCCAGCTAAGCGGGGGAAAGCACTACAATGAGCAGTTCTTC.

A note on this clonotype: A much larger clone lies one base from this, so it may be a read error. The chain joins TRBV28 to TRBJ1-5, with D unclear. In germline, CDR1 is MDHEN, CDR2 SYDVKM. Trimming removed 5 bases at V and 7 bases at J, with 21 bases between. The CDR3 loop spans 16 amino acids. The DNA for the CDR3 is TGTGCCAGCAGTGACGCGACCGGGGTAACTCCCCAGCCCCAGCATTTT. It translates to CASSDATGVTPQPQHF.

Turning to this clonotype: It may be a read error: a sequence one base away is much more abundant. CDR3 in amino acids: CASSPLAQGRQDEKLFF. CDR3 sequence (DNA): TGTGCCAGCTCACCCCTGGCGCAGGGGCGACAGGATGAAAAACTGTTTTTT. The V gene is TRBV18, the J gene TRBJ1-4; TRBD1 is a possible D gene (6 bases). Germline CDR1 is KGHSH and CDR2 is LQKENI. V lost 3 bases and J lost 6, with 20 bases in between. This CDR3 region has 17 residues.

This clonotype was counted between two and nine times. V is TRBV29-1 and J is TRBJ2-1; TRBD2 aligns across 12 bases. V lost 2 bases, J lost 7 bases, and 6 bases stayed unmatched. This CDR3 spans 15 amino acids. CDR1 is SQVTM and CDR2 is ANQGSEA in the germline V gene. The CDR3 DNA follows: TGCAGCGTTGAAAACCTAGCGGGGGGGCGGAATGAGCAGTTCTTC. Residues: CSVENLAGGRNEQFF.

The table lists this clonotype with many counts. J is TRBJ2-1 and V is TRBV20-1, with D tentatively TRBD2 (5 bases). Germline CDR1 is DFQATT and CDR2 is SNEGSKA (reference sequence). V lost 6 bases and J 3 bases, leaving 21 bases between the germline ends. The CDR3 spans 16 residues. CDR3 DNA: TGCAGTGCCACACATACCAGCGGAGTGGTCTACAATGAGCAGTTCTTC. This gives the protein CSATHTSGVVYNEQFF.

This clonotype was seen many times. The rearrangement joins TRBV12-3 or TRBV12-4 to TRBJ2-7; tentative D call: TRBD1 (6 bases). Deletions cut 4 bases from V and 7 bases from J, with 14 bases between. There are 13 residues in the CDR3. CDR3 protein: CASSSEGVGEQYV. In nucleotides, the CDR3 is TGTGCCAGCAGTTCCGAGGGGGTTGGGGAGCAGTACGTC.